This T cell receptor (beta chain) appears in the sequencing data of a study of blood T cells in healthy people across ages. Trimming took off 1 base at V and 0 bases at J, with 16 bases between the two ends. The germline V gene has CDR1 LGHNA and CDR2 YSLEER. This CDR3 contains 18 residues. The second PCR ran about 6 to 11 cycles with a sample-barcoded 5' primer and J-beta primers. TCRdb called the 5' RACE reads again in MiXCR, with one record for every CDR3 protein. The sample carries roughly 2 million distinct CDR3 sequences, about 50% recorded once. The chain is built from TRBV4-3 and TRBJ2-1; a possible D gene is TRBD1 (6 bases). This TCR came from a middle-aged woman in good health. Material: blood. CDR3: CASSQGIFDRSSYNEQFF. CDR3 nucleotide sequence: TGCGCCAGCAGCCAAGGCATCTTTGACAGGAGCTCCTACAATGAGCAGTTCTTC.